The rows below give T cell receptor beta chains drawn from one sample of a study of CD8 T cells in Susac syndrome. One entry per CDR3 protein results from TCRdb running MiXCR on the immunoSEQ multiplex PCR reads. The table records about 200,000 distinct CDR3 sequences, 90% to 95% of them present only once. The sequenced sample consisted of CD4+ T cells from PBMCs. The source of these receptors is a human donor in good health. Both conserved end residues are part of each CDR3. The D gene is left open where the match is weak. Size values are once, few and many counts, or a class for expanded clones, and some rows have none.

NA TRBJ1-5 TRBV7-2 NA CASSLATGRSNQPQHF TGTGCCAGCAGCTTAGCGACCGGGAGATCCAATCAGCCCCAGCATTTT
NA TRBJ2-5 TRBV7-9 TRBD1 CASSPRTGGMETQYF TGTGCCAGCAGCCCAAGGACAGGGGGTATGGAGACCCAGTACTTC
NA TRBJ2-3 TRBV29-1 TRBD1 CSAGGQGGTQYF TGCAGCGCCGGGGGACAGGGAGGTACGCAGTATTTT
NA TRBJ2-3 TRBV29-1 NA CSAWTVTDTQYF TGCAGCGCGTGGACAGTCACAGATACGCAGTATTTT
NA TRBJ2-5 TRBV29-1 TRBD2 CSVEDSLAGRETQYF TGCAGCGTTGAAGATTCCCTAGCGGGTAGAGAGACCCAGTACTTC
NA TRBJ2-5 TRBV29-1 NA CSARRGGETQYF TGCAGCGCAAGAAGGGGGGGAGAGACCCAGTACTTC
NA TRBJ1-5 TRBV28 TRBD1 CASSPGDRGNQPQHF TGTGCCAGCAGTCCCGGGGACAGGGGCAATCAGCCCCAGCATTTT
NA TRBJ2-7 TRBV6-2/TRBV6-3 TRBD1 CASSSGTGESYEQYF TGTGCCAGCAGTTCCGGGACAGGGGAGTCCTACGAGCAGTACTTC
NA TRBJ2-1 TRBV12-3/TRBV12-4 NA CASSPRGRNEQFF TGTGCCAGCAGCCCGAGGGGGAGAAATGAGCAGTTCTTC
few TRBJ1-1 TRBV14 NA CASSWDAKTEAFF TGTGCCAGCAGCTGGGACGCGAAGACTGAAGCTTTCTTT
NA TRBJ2-1 TRBV20-1 NA CSASILGTYNEQFF TGCAGTGCTAGTATACTGGGGACCTACAATGAGCAGTTCTTC
NA TRBJ1-3 TRBV20-1 NA CSASTGPLSENTIYF TGCAGTGCTTCCACCGGACCGTTAAGCGAAAACACCATATATTTT
NA TRBJ2-1 TRBV7-7 NA CASSLSGGYNEQFF TGTGCCAGCAGCTTATCCGGGGGATACAATGAGCAGTTCTTC
NA TRBJ2-3 TRBV12-3/TRBV12-4 NA CASSRGPRTDTQYF TGTGCCAGCAGTCGCGGCCCCCGGACAGATACGCAGTATTTT
NA TRBJ1-2 TRBV12-3/TRBV12-4 TRBD1 CASSSTTGGYSYGYTF TGTGCCAGCAGCAGTACTACAGGGGGATACAGCTATGGCTACACCTTC
NA TRBJ2-7 TRBV9 NA CASSVGTSHEQYF TGTGCCAGCAGCGTAGGGACCTCCCACGAGCAGTACTTC
NA TRBJ1-2 TRBV29-1 NA CSAHQRSGYGYTF TGCAGTGCACACCAGAGGTCTGGCTATGGCTACACCTTC
NA TRBJ1-1 TRBV12-3/TRBV12-4 TRBD1 CASRENSGTAEAFF TGTGCCAGCAGGGAGAACTCAGGGACAGCTGAAGCTTTCTTT
NA TRBJ1-2 TRBV29-1 NA CSVGDIGYGYTF TGCAGCGTGGGGGACATCGGCTATGGCTACACCTTC
NA TRBJ2-5 TRBV20-1 TRBD2 CSALTGLAGETQYF TGCAGTGCCCTTACCGGACTAGCGGGAGAGACCCAGTACTTC
NA TRBJ2-1 TRBV11-2 TRBD2 CASSSRLAGDDEQFF TGTGCCAGCAGCTCCCGACTAGCGGGAGACGATGAGCAGTTCTTC
NA TRBJ1-3 TRBV6-6 NA CASNIGSGNTIYF TGTGCCAGCAATATAGGGTCTGGAAACACCATATATTTT
once TRBJ1-1 TRBV19 NA CASSIDRNTEAFF TGTGCCAGTAGTATAGACAGGAACACTGAAGCTTTCTTT
NA TRBJ1-1 TRBV30 TRBD1 CAWTIGTANTEAFF TGTGCCTGGACCATCGGGACAGCAAACACTGAAGCTTTCTTT
NA TRBJ2-1 TRBV29-1 NA CSVVQGQRRFNEQFF TGCAGCGTTGTCCAAGGACAGAGAAGATTCAATGAGCAGTTCTTC
NA TRBJ2-1 TRBV20-1 NA CSARPEGEQFF TGCAGTGCTCGACCGGAGGGTGAGCAGTTCTTC
NA TRBJ2-3 TRBV20-1 TRBD2 CSAPGRALDTQYF TGCAGTGCTCCCGGGAGGGCCTTAGATACGCAGTATTTT
NA TRBJ1-5 TRBV12-3/TRBV12-4 NA CASSPLQPQHF TGTGCCAGCAGTCCTCTTCAGCCCCAGCATTTT
NA TRBJ1-2 TRBV20-1 NA CSAKAPRSHGYTF TGCAGTGCTAAGGCTCCTAGAAGTCATGGCTACACCTTC
NA TRBJ2-2 TRBV12-3/TRBV12-4 NA CASSFALPTGELFF TGTGCCAGCAGTTTTGCCCTACCCACCGGGGAGCTGTTTTTT
NA TRBJ1-6 TRBV7-2 TRBD1 CASSLGGRGISPLHF TGTGCCAGCAGCTTAGGAGGCAGGGGGATTTCACCCCTCCACTTT
NA TRBJ2-5 TRBV5-1 NA CASSFEVAGKQETQYF TGCGCCAGCAGCTTTGAAGTGGCAGGGAAACAAGAGACCCAGTACTTC
NA TRBJ2-3 TRBV10-2 NA CASSESPGVRDTQYF TGCGCCAGCAGTGAGTCGCCAGGGGTTAGAGATACGCAGTATTTT
NA TRBJ1-6 TRBV19 TRBD1 CASRDRGPNSPLHF TGTGCCAGTCGTGACAGGGGCCCAAATTCACCCCTCCACTTT
NA TRBJ2-3 TRBV28 NA CASRDYPDTQYF TGTGCCAGCAGGGATTACCCCGATACGCAGTATTTT
once TRBJ1-1 TRBV29-1 TRBD1 CSARGTGRRMNTEAFF TGCAGCGCCCGGGGGACAGGGAGGCGGATGAACACTGAAGCTTTCTTT
NA TRBJ1-2 TRBV24-1 NA CATSDTVNYGYTF TGTGCCACCAGTGATACCGTCAACTATGGCTACACCTTC
once TRBJ2-5 TRBV7-2 NA CASSWGLRETQYF TGTGCCAGCAGCTGGGGATTGAGAGAGACCCAGTACTTC
NA TRBJ1-1 TRBV30 NA CAWSVPLEAFF TGTGCCTGGAGTGTCCCTCTGGAAGCTTTCTTT